This T cell receptor (beta chain) was identified during a study of blood T cell repertoires in COVID-19. Original data processing: The authors estimated nucleated cell counts from reference gene primer amplification. Sequencing was performed with immunoSEQ multiplex PCR; in TCRdb, only in-frame clones are kept and a portion is missing. The V and J calls and clone size were taken over from that table, and D and trimming were inferred from the DNA. Among under 300,000 clones listed, less than 90% were seen once. The germline V gene has CDR1 SQVTM and CDR2 ANQGSEA. The length of the CDR3 is 14 residues. After removal of 2 bases from V and 5 bases from J, the junction contained 3 bases not matched to a gene.

Sequenced sample: peripheral blood. The gene calls are TRBV29-1 and TRBJ2-2; 9 positions match TRBD1. The TCR comes from a man in his 60s with acute or convalescent COVID-19. In DNA form, the CDR3 reads TGCAGCGTTGAAACAGGGGGCCGAACCGGGGAGCTGTTTTTT. Its translation: CSVETGGRTGELFF.